This record looks at one TCR beta chain sequence and its context. The data derive from a study of CD8 T cells in Susac syndrome. This CDR3 spans 14 amino acids. V was trimmed by 3 bases and J by 14 bases, leaving 18 bases between them. Germline V gene data show CDR1 as SGHTS and CDR2 as YDEGEE. Random-hexamer reverse transcription was applied to roughly 0.5 to 1 ug RNA. The CDR3 of TCR beta was amplified by immunoSEQ multiplex PCR across 54 Vbeta and 13 Jbeta. TCRdb reprocessed the immunoSEQ multiplex PCR reads with MiXCR, giving one entry per CDR3 protein. The profile covers about 300,000 distinct CDR3 sequences, with roughly 85% appearing a single time and approximately 0.2% taken by the ten largest. CD8+ and CD4+ blood T cells underwent TCR beta sequencing. The multiple sclerosis controls consisted of treatment-naive patients with relapsing-remitting disease, either stable or active. TEMRA cells were enriched by FACS, and CD4+ and CD8+ T cells were negatively isolated.

Sequenced input: CD8+ T cells from PBMCs. This receptor was taken from a human donor with multiple sclerosis. The chain carries TRBV5-8 and TRBJ1-6; maybe TRBD1 (5 bases). CDR3 region: CASSSSQGPQSLHF. CDR3 sequence (DNA): TGTGCCAGCAGCTCTTCTCAGGGCCCTCAATCCCTCCACTTT.